Each of the 13 T cell receptor beta chains below was sequenced from the same sample in a study of blood T cells in healthy people across ages. PCR was performed a second time for about 7 to 11 cycles using a sample-barcoded 5' primer and a J-beta primer mix. TCRdb re-derived calls from the 5' RACE reads in MiXCR, one entry per CDR3 protein. The top ten hold roughly 40% of the sample, which has roughly 720,000 distinct CDR3 sequences, 53% seen once. Sequenced sample: blood. Receptor source: a man aged 80 or over in good health.

As to this clonotype: One end of the junction is discordant with germline, which a read error may explain. The rearrangement joins TRBV13 to TRBJ1-2, with no clear D. CDR1 is PRHDT, CDR2 FYEKMQ, per germline (reference sequence). The CDR3 has 14 amino acids. DNA of the CDR3: TGTGCCAGCAGCTTAGGTCAGTCTAACTATTGCTACACCTTC. Its protein is CASSLGQSNYCYTF.

This rearrangement joins TRBV6-5 to TRBJ2-5; perhaps TRBD1 as D (6 bases). The CDR3 is 11 residues long. With 8 bases removed from V and 7 bases from J, the gap between germline ends came to 11 bases. From germline, CDR1 is MNHEY and CDR2 SVGAGI. This CDR3 is CASATRGTQYF. The CDR3, as DNA: TGTGCCAGCGCTACCAGGGGGACCCAGTACTTC.

The V call is TRBV7-8, the J call TRBJ2-7; 14 nucleotides align to TRBD2. Germline assignment: CDR1 SGHVS and CDR2 FQNEAQ. The V gene end was trimmed by 0 bases and the J gene end by 1 base; junction bases not matched to a gene: 5. CDR3 size: 18 residues. The CDR3 reads CASSLAVTSGRVSYEQYF. In DNA form, the CDR3 reads TGTGCCAGCAGCTTAGCGGTGACTAGCGGGAGGGTATCCTACGAGCAGTACTTC.

The gene calls are TRBV5-1 and TRBJ1-4, with 8 bases identical to TRBD1. Germline-derived CDR1 and CDR2 are SGHRS and YFSETQ. V shed 0 bases and J 4 bases; nucleotides not matched to a gene: 2. This CDR3 region has 15 residues. The CDR3 DNA reads TGCGCCAGCAGCTTGGGGGACAGGCTTAATGAAAAACTGTTTTTT. Its protein product is CASSLGDRLNEKLFF.

This clonotype has a handful of counts. This chain joins TRBV4-1 and TRBJ2-5; TRBD2 agrees at 9 bases. The CDR3 sequence is 15 residues long. The V gene end was trimmed by 6 bases and the J gene end by 11 bases; junction bases not matched to a gene: 16. In germline, CDR1 is MGHRA, CDR2 YSYEKL. CDR3 DNA sequence: TGCGCCAGCAGGCTTCGGATAGCGGGAGTGGGGGAGCAGTACTTC. Translated: CASRLRIAGVGEQYF.

CDR3 protein: CASSLSVLGREYSGELFF. CDR3 in DNA: TGTGCCAGCAGTTTATCTGTGTTGGGACGGGAGTATTCCGGGGAGCTGTTTTTT. The gene calls are TRBV28 and TRBJ2-2; tentative D call: TRBD2 (6 bases). CDR1 and CDR2 (germline): MDHEN, SYDVKM. The CDR3 spans 18 residues. V lost 1 base, J lost 6 bases, and 21 bases lay in between.

The sample holds a few counts of this clonotype. J is TRBJ2-6 and V is TRBV12-3 or TRBV12-4; D remains ambiguous. The CDR3 consists of 15 residues. Trimming took off 4 bases at V and 2 bases at J, with 9 bases between the two ends. CDR3: CASSSNRAGANVLTF. CDR3 in DNA: TGTGCCAGCAGTTCCAATAGGGCTGGGGCCAACGTCCTGACTTTC.

The chain couples TRBV4-1 to TRBJ2-3; perhaps D is TRBD1 or TRBD2 (6 bases each). The CDR3 loop spans 17 amino acids. The V end was cut by 1 base, the J end by 14 bases, with 28 bases between. Germline lookup yields CDR1 MGHRA and CDR2 YSYEKL. CDR3 bases: TGCGCCAGCAGCCAAGTGGGAGCGGGTCCCCAGGGGAGATACGCGTATTTT. Protein: CASSQVGAGPQGRYAYF.

The J gene is TRBJ1-5, the V gene TRBV13, with D uncertain. The CDR3 contains 13 residues. V was clipped by 5 bases and J by 9 bases, with 14 bases between them. The germline V gene encodes CDR1 PRHDT and CDR2 FYEKMQ (reference sequence). The CDR3: CASSLGAFGPQHF. Written as DNA, the CDR3 is TGTGCCAGCAGCCTGGGCGCTTTCGGGCCCCAGCATTTT.

This rearrangement joins TRBV7-9 to TRBJ1-1; no firm D call. V shed 1 base and J shed 4 bases, with 10 bases lying between them. Looked up from germline, CDR1 is SEHNR and CDR2 is FQNEAQ (reference sequence). The CDR3 runs 14 residues. The CDR3 reads CASSLGGKPTEAFF. The DNA for the CDR3 is TGTGCCAGCAGCTTAGGCGGAAAGCCCACTGAAGCTTTCTTT.

The V gene is TRBV30, the J gene TRBJ1-1; the D is unclear. V lost 0 bases and J lost 0, with 8 bases in between. This CDR3 has 14 residues. The germline CDR1 and CDR2 sequences are GTSNPN and SVGIG (reference sequence). CDR3 region: CAWSVASVNTEAFF. In nucleotides, the CDR3 is TGTGCCTGGAGTGTAGCGTCTGTGAACACTGAAGCTTTCTTT.

This chain links TRBV20-1 with TRBJ2-1; 13 bases match TRBD2. V was pared by 4 bases and J by 7 bases, with 10 bases of the junction left unmatched. The CDR3 sequence is 16 residues long. Germline V CDR1 and CDR2: DFQATT, SNEGSKA (reference sequence). CDR3 protein: CSAKKTSGGLGNEQFF. The DNA of the CDR3 is TGCAGTGCTAAAAAGACTAGCGGGGGGCTGGGGAATGAGCAGTTCTTC.

The V gene is TRBV20-1, the J gene TRBJ2-7; 9 bases agree with TRBD2. In germline, CDR1 is DFQATT, CDR2 SNEGSKA (reference sequence). Germline trimming cut 2 bases from V and 7 bases from J; bases unmatched to any gene: 9. The CDR3 length is 14 residues. The CDR3 bases are TGCAGTGCTAGAAGGGGCGGGAGGGCCCAGGAGCAGTACTTC. Amino acid sequence: CSARRGGRAQEQYF.